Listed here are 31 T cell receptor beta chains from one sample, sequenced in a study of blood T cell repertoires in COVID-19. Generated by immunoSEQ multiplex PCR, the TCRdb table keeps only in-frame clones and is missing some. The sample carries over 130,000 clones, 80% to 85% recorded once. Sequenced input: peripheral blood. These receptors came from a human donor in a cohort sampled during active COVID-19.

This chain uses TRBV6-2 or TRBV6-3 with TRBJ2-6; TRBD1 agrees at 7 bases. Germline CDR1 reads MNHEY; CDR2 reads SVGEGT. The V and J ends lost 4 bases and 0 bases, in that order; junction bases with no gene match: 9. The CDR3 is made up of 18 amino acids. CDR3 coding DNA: TGTGCCAGCAGTTCAGGTCGGACAGGAGGCTCTGGGGCCAACGTCCTGACTTTC. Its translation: CASSSGRTGGSGANVLTF.

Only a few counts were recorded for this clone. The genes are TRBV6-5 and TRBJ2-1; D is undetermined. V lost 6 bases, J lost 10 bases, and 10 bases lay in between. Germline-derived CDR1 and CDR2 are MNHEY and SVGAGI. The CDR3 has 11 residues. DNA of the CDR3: TGTGCCAGCAGGCTACAGTGGGAGCAGTTCTTC. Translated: CASRLQWEQFF.

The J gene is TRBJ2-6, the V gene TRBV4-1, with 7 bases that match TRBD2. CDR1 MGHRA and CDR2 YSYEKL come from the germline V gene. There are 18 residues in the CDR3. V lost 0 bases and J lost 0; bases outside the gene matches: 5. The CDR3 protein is CASSQDREGSSGANVLTF. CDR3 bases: TGCGCCAGCAGCCAAGATAGGGAGGGAAGCTCTGGGGCCAACGTCCTGACTTTC.

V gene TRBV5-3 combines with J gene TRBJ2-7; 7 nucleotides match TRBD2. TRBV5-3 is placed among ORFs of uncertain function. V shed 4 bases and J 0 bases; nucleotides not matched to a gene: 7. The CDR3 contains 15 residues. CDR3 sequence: CARSDWRGSSYEQYF. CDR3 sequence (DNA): TGTGCCAGAAGCGACTGGCGGGGGAGCTCCTACGAGCAGTACTTC.

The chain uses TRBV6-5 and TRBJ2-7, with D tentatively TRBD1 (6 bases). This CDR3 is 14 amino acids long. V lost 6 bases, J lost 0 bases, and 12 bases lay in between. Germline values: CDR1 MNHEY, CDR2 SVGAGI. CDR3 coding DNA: TGTGCCAGCAGCTCAGACAGGCCCTCCTACGAGCAGTACTTC. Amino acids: CASSSDRPSYEQYF.

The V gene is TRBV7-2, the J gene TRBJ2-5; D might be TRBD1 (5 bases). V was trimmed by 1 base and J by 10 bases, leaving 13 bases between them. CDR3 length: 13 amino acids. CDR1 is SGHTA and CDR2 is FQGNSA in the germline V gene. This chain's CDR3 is CASSLGPTRDQYF. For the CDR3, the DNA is TGTGCCAGCAGCTTAGGTCCGACCAGGGACCAGTACTTC.

CDR3 protein: CASMPSGVNNSPLHF. Here the CDR3 DNA reads TGTGCCAGCATGCCGTCAGGGGTGAATAATTCACCCCTCCACTTT. J is TRBJ1-6 and V is TRBV25-1, with D possibly TRBD1 on 6 matching bases. Germline values: CDR1 MGHDK, CDR2 SYGVNS. Trimming cost V 7 bases and J 5 bases, with 15 bases left between them. The CDR3 has 15 residues.

Written as DNA, the CDR3 is TGTGCCAGCAGCTTTAGCGGGGCCAAAAACATTCAGTACTTC. Amino acids: CASSFSGAKNIQYF. The chain uses TRBV5-4 and TRBJ2-4; TRBD2 agrees at 7 bases. The V and J ends lost 2 bases and 1 base, in that order; junction bases with no gene match: 0. The germline V gene has CDR1 SGHNT and CDR2 YYREEE (reference sequence). This CDR3 is 14 amino acids long.

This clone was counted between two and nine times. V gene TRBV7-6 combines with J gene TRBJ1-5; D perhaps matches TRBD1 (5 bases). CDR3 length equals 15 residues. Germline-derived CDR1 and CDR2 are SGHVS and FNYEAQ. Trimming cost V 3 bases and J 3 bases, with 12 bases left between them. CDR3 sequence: CASSLGQGNNQPQHF. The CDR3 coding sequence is TGTGCCAGCAGCTTGGGGCAGGGCAACAATCAGCCCCAGCATTTT.

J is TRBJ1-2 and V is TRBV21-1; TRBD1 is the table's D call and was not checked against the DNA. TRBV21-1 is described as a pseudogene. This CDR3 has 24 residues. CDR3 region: CASSKPLGAHTGELRLCLNYGYTF. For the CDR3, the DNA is TGTGCCAGCAGCAAACCCCTGGGGGCCCACACAGGGGAGCTCCGTCTCTGTCTTAACTATGGCTACACCTTC.

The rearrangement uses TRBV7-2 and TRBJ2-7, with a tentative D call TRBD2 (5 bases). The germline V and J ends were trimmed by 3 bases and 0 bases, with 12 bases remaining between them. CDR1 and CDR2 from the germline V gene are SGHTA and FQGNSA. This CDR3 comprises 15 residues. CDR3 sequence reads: CASSFGGSSSYEQYF. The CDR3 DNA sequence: TGTGCCAGCAGCTTCGGCGGGTCTAGCTCCTACGAGCAGTACTTC.

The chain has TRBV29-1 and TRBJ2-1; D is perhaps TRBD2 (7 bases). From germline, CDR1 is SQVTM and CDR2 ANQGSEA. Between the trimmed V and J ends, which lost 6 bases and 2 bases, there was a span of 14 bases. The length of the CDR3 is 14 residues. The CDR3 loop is CSVDWGGPYNEQFF. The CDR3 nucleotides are TGCAGCGTCGACTGGGGGGGGCCCTACAATGAGCAGTTCTTC.

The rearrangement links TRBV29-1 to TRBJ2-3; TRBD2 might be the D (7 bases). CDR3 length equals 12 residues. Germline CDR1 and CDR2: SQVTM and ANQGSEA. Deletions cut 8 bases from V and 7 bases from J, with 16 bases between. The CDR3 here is CSYEGGPNTQYF. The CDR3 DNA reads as TGCAGCTACGAGGGGGGGCCCAATACGCAGTATTTT.

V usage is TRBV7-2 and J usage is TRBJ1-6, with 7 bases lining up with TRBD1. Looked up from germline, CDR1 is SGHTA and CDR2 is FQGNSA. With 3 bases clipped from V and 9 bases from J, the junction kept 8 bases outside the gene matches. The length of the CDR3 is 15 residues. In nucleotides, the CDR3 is TGTGCCAGCAGCTTTGAACAGGGGCTTACTTCACCCCTCCACTTT. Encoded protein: CASSFEQGLTSPLHF. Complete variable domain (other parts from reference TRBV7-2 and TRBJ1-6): GAGVSQSPSNKVTEKGKDVELRCDPISGHTALYWYRQSLGQGLEFLIYFQGNSAPDKSGLPSDRFSAERTGGSVSTLTIQRTQQEDSAVYLCASSFEQGLTSPLHFGNGTRLTVT.

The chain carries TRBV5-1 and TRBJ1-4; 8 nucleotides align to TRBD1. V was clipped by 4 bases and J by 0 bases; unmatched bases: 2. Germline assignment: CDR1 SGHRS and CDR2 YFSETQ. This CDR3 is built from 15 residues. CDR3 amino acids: CASSVQGATNEKLFF. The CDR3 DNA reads TGCGCCAGCAGCGTACAGGGGGCAACTAATGAAAAACTGTTTTTT.

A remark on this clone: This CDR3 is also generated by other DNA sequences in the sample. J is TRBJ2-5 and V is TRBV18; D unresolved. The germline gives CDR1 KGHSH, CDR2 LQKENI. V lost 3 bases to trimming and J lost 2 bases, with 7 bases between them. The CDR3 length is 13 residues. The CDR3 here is CASSPRQQETQYF. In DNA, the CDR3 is TGTGCCAGCTCACCCCGACAACAAGAGACCCAGTACTTC.

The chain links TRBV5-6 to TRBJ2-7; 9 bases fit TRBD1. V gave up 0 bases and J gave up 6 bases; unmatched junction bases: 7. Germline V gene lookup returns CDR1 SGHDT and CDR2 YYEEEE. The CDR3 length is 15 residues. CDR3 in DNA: TGTGCCAGCAGCTTGGTCGACAGGGGGGGACTCGAGCAGTACTTC. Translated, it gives CASSLVDRGGLEQYF.

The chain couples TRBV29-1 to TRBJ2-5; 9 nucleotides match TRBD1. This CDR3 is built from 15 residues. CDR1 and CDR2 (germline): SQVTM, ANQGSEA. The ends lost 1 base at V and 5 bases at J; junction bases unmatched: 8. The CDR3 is CSVEGHRGRLETQYF. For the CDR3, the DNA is TGCAGCGTTGAAGGCCACAGGGGGCGCCTGGAGACCCAGTACTTC.

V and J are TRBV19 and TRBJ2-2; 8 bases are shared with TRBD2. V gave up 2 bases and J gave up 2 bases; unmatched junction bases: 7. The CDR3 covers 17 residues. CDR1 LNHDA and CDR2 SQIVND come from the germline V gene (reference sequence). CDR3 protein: CASSIRSSGGNTGELFF. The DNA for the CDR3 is TGTGCCAGTAGTATAAGGTCGAGCGGGGGAAACACCGGGGAGCTGTTTTTT.

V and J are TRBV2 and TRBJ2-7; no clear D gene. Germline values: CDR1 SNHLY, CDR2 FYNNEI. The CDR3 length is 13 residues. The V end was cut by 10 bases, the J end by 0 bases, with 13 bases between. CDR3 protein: CAIRETGSYEQYF. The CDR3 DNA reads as TGTGCCATACGAGAGACGGGCTCCTACGAGCAGTACTTC.

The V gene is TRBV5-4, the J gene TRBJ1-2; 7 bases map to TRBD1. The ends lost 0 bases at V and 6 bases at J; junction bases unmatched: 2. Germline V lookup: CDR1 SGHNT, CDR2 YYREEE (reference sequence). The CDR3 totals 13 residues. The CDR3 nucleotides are TGTGCCAGCAGCTTGGCAGGGGGGCATGGCTACACCTTC. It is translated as CASSLAGGHGYTF.

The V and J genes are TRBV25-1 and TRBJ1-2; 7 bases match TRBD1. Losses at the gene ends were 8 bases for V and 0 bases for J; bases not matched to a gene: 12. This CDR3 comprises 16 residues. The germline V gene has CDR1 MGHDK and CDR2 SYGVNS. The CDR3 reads CASRGFYRGANYGYTF. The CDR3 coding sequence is TGTGCCAGCCGGGGATTTTACAGGGGTGCTAACTATGGCTACACCTTC.

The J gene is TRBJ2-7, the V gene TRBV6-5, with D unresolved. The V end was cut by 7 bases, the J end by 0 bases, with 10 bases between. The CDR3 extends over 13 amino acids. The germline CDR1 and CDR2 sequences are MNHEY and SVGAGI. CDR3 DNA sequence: TGTGCCAGCAACCGAGTCTCCTCCTACGAGCAGTACTTC. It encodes CASNRVSSYEQYF.

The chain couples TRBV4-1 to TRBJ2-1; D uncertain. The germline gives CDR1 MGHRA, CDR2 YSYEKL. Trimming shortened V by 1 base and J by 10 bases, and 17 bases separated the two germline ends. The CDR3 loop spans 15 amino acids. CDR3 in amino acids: CASSQGKSPLLEQFF. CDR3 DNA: TGCGCCAGCAGCCAAGGCAAGAGCCCGCTATTAGAGCAGTTCTTC.

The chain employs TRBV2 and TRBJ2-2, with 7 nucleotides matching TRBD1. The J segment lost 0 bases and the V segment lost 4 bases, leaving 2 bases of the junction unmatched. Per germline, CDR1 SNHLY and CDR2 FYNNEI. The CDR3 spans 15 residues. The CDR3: CASSGQGSNTGELFF. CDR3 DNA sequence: TGTGCCAGCAGTGGACAGGGCTCGAACACCGGGGAGCTGTTTTTT.

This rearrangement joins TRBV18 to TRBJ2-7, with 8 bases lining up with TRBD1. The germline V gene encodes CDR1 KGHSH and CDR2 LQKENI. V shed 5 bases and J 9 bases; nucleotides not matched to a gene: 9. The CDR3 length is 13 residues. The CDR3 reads CASSTGQGMVQYF. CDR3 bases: TGTGCCAGCTCAACCGGACAGGGAATGGTGCAGTACTTC.

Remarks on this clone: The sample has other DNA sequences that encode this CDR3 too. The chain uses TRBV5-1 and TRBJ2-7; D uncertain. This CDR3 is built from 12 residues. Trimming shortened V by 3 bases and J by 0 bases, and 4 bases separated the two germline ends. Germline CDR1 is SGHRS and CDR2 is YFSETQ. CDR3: CASSSSSYEQYF. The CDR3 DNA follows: TGCGCCAGCAGCTCTAGCTCCTACGAGCAGTACTTC.

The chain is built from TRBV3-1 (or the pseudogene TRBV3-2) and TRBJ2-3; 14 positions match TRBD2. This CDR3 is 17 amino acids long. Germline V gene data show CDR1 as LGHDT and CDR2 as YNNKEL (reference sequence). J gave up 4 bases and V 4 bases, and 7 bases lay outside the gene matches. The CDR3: CASSPRLTSGGADTQYF. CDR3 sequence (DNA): TGTGCCAGCAGCCCTAGACTGACTAGCGGGGGGGCAGATACGCAGTATTTT.

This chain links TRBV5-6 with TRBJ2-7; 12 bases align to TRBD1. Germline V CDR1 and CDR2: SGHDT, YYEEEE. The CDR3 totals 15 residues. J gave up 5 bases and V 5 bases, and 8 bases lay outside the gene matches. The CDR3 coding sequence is TGTGCCAGCAGTTACTTTGGGACAGGGGGCAACGAGCAGTACTTC. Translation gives CASSYFGTGGNEQYF.

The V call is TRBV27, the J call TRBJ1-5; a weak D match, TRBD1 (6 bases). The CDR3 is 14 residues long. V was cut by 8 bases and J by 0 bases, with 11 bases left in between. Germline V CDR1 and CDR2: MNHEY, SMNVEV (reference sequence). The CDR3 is CASGYRDSNQPQHF. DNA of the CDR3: TGTGCCAGCGGGTACAGGGATAGCAATCAGCCCCAGCATTTT.

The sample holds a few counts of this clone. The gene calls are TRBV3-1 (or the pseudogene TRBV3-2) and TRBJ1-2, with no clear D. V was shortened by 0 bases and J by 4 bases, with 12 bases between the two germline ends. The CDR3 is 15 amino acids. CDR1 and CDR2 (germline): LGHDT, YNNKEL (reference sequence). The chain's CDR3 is CASSQDLRVIYGYTF. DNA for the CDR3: TGTGCCAGCAGCCAAGATTTGAGGGTAATCTATGGCTACACCTTC.